Listed here are 17 T cell receptor beta chains from one sample, sequenced in a study of OX40 agonist ivuxolimab in advanced cancers. Clones were sequenced by immunoSEQ multiplex PCR, and TCRdb holds only the in-frame ones, with some missing. The data show 100,000 or so clones, 90% to 96% seen once. This specimen consisted of CD4+ or CD8+ T cells sorted from blood, obtained in a trial of the OX40 agonist ivuxolimab. Receptors originate from an adult with an advanced solid tumor such as melanoma, head and neck, liver or kidney cancer.

The V gene is TRBV9, the J gene TRBJ1-1; D is unclear. The V end lost 6 bases, the J end lost 2 bases, and 11 bases lay between the germline ends. Germline V gives CDR1 SGDLS, CDR2 YYNGEE. The CDR3 contains 13 residues. The CDR3 DNA reads TGTGCCAGCAATCCGGGGTCAAACACTGAAGCTTTCTTT. Translated: CASNPGSNTEAFF.

This chain links TRBV4-3 with TRBJ2-7; D gene ambiguous. CDR3 length: 11 amino acids. The germline V and J ends were trimmed by 5 bases and 3 bases, with 5 bases remaining between them. The V gene's germline CDR1 is LGHNA and CDR2 YSLEER. CDR3: CASSSNYEQYF. CDR3 DNA sequence: TGCGCCAGCAGCTCTAACTACGAGCAGTACTTC.

This rearrangement joins TRBV11-1 to TRBJ2-4; 8 bases fit TRBD1. This CDR3 spans 17 amino acids. The V gene end was trimmed by 4 bases and the J gene end by 1 base; junction bases not matched to a gene: 9. Looked up from germline, CDR1 is SGHAT and CDR2 is FQDESV (reference sequence). The CDR3 reads CASSYGQGGWAKNIQYF. CDR3 coding DNA: TGTGCCAGCAGCTACGGACAGGGAGGTTGGGCCAAAAACATTCAGTACTTC.

The chain links TRBV14 to TRBJ1-1; perhaps TRBD1 as D (6 bases). Germline CDR1 SGHDN, CDR2 FVKESK. Trimming shortened V by 0 bases and J by 8 bases, and 13 bases separated the two germline ends. The CDR3 runs to 14 residues. In nucleotides, the CDR3 is TGTGCCAGCAGCCAAGAGGTCCCGGGACACGAAGCTTTCTTT. It yields the protein CASSQEVPGHEAFF.

This chain connects TRBV11-3 to TRBJ2-4; D perhaps matches TRBD1 (7 bases). The V gene lost 11 bases and the J gene lost 9 bases, with 23 bases spanning the gap. Germline loops: CDR1 SGHNT, CDR2 YENEEA. CDR3 size: 14 residues. Here the CDR3 DNA reads TGTGCCCCCAAGGGGGGCGACAGGGACAGCATTCAGTACTTC. Its protein is CAPKGGDRDSIQYF.

The V and J genes are TRBV5-1 and TRBJ1-1; TRBD1 agrees at 9 bases. This CDR3 is 17 amino acids long. V dropped 2 bases and J dropped 0; count of bases not matched to a gene: 8. CDR1 and CDR2 (germline): SGHRS, YFSETQ. CDR3 nucleotide sequence: TGCGCCAGCAGCTTCCGAGGACAGGGGCTCATGAACACTGAAGCTTTCTTT. Its protein product is CASSFRGQGLMNTEAFF. Drawing the rest from reference TRBV5-1 and TRBJ1-1, the complete variable domain is KAGVTQTPRYLIKTRGQQVTLSCSPISGHRSVSWYQQTPGQGLQFLFEYFSETQRNKGNFPGRFSGRQFSNSRSEMNVSTLELGDSALYLCASSFRGQGLMNTEAFFGQGTRLTVV.

The chain employs TRBV4-1 and TRBJ2-5; D call uncertain. Germline CDR1 is MGHRA and CDR2 is YSYEKL. V shed 1 base and J shed 1 base, with 7 bases lying between them. The CDR3 is 14 residues long. CDR3 nucleotides: TGCGCCAGCAGCCAAGCGGGTACCCAAGAGACCCAGTACTTC. The encoded protein is CASSQAGTQETQYF.

V gene TRBV7-9 combines with J gene TRBJ2-2; 7 bases are shared with TRBD2. Germline trimming cut 4 bases from V and 6 bases from J; bases unmatched to any gene: 8. Germline CDR1 is SEHNR and CDR2 is FQNEAQ (reference sequence). The CDR3 sequence is 15 residues long. The CDR3 sequence: CASSSRTRSAGELFF. CDR3 coding DNA: TGTGCCAGCAGCTCCCGGACTAGGTCGGCCGGGGAGCTGTTTTTT. Filled out from reference TRBV7-9 and TRBJ2-2, the complete variable domain reads DTGVSQNPRHKITKRGQNVTFRCDPISEHNRLYWYRQTLGQGPEFLTYFQNEAQLEKSRLLSDRFSAERPKGSFSTLEIQRTEQGDSAMYLCASSSRTRSAGELFFGEGSRLTVL.

The chain joins TRBV9 to TRBJ2-3, with D perhaps matching TRBD2 (6 bases). With 0 bases removed from V and 2 bases from J, the gap between germline ends came to 25 bases. This CDR3 has 20 residues. In germline, CDR1 is SGDLS, CDR2 YYNGEE. CDR3 amino acids: CASSVDPGESTSGSTDTQYF. CDR3 bases: TGTGCCAGCAGCGTAGACCCCGGAGAATCGACCAGCGGGTCCACAGATACGCAGTATTTT.

The V gene is TRBV4-1, the J gene TRBJ2-1, with unresolved D. This CDR3 is built from 17 residues. Germline V gene lookup returns CDR1 MGHRA and CDR2 YSYEKL. Trimming shortened V by 3 bases and J by 0 bases, and 15 bases separated the two germline ends. DNA for the CDR3: TGCGCCAGCAGCCACCTAGGCGCTCCCAACTCCTACAATGAGCAGTTCTTC. Its protein product is CASSHLGAPNSYNEQFF.

The V call is TRBV5-4, the J call TRBJ2-7; D is tentatively TRBD1 or TRBD2 (6 bases each). Trimming cost V 0 bases and J 5 bases, with 12 bases left between them. The CDR3 extends over 14 amino acids. CDR1 is SGHNT and CDR2 is YYREEE in the germline V gene (reference sequence). The CDR3 bases are TGTGCCAGCAGCTTGGGTCCGGAGGGGGACGAGCAGTACTTC. It yields the protein CASSLGPEGDEQYF.

This sequence joins TRBV28 and TRBJ2-7; possible D gene TRBD2, 5 bases. This CDR3 is 17 amino acids long. Germline V gene data show CDR1 as MDHEN and CDR2 as SYDVKM. Trimming took off 3 bases at V and 4 bases at J, with 22 bases between the two ends. CDR3 in amino acids: CASSFRVGTVRDYEQYF. The CDR3 region has the DNA TGTGCCAGCAGTTTTCGAGTCGGAACCGTGAGGGATTACGAGCAGTACTTC.

The rearrangement uses TRBV7-8 and TRBJ2-7; D not resolved. Germline V gives CDR1 SGHVS, CDR2 FQNEAQ. Between the trimmed V and J ends, which lost 5 bases and 3 bases, there was a span of 5 bases. CDR3 length: 11 residues. The CDR3: CASSHDYEQYF. CDR3 bases: TGTGCCAGCAGCCACGACTACGAGCAGTACTTC.

This clone was recorded only once. This sequence joins TRBV19 and TRBJ2-1, with 9 bases aligning to TRBD2. Germline V CDR1 and CDR2: LNHDA, SQIVND (reference sequence). This CDR3 has 15 residues. Trimming at V came to 4 bases and at J to 4 bases, leaving 5 bases not matched to a gene. DNA of the CDR3: TGTGCCAGTAGTACCCGACTAGCGGAGTACAATGAGCAGTTCTTC. It is translated as CASSTRLAEYNEQFF. Using reference TRBV19 and TRBJ2-1 for the parts outside the CDR3, the full variable domain is DGGITQSPKYLFRKEGQNVTLSCEQNLNHDAMYWYRQDPGQGLRLIYYSQIVNDFQKGDIAEGYSVSREKKESFPLTVTSAQKNPTAFYLCASSTRLAEYNEQFFGPGTRLTVL.

About this clone: A read error may produce the germline difference seen at one junction end. The chain recombines TRBV28 with TRBJ2-1; weak D call: TRBD2 (5 bases). The CDR3 spans 13 residues. Germline loops: CDR1 MDHEN, CDR2 SYDVKM. CDR3 sequence: CASGFSVHNEQFF. CDR3 nucleotides: TGTGCCAGCGGTTTTAGCGTCCACAATGAGCAGTTCTTC.

The chain joins TRBV19 to TRBJ2-6, with D maybe TRBD2 (7 bases). Germline CDR1 and CDR2: LNHDA and SQIVND (reference sequence). The CDR3 loop spans 18 amino acids. The V end lost 4 bases, the J end lost 0 bases, and 16 bases lay between the germline ends. DNA for the CDR3: TGTGCCAGTAGTAAGGGGGGGGAACTGGCCTCTGGGGCCAACGTCCTGACTTTC. This encodes CASSKGGELASGANVLTF. Full variable domain (rest looked up from reference TRBV19 and TRBJ2-6): DGGITQSPKYLFRKEGQNVTLSCEQNLNHDAMYWYRQDPGQGLRLIYYSQIVNDFQKGDIAEGYSVSREKKESFPLTVTSAQKNPTAFYLCASSKGGELASGANVLTFGAGSRLTVL.

The chain couples TRBV7-8 to TRBJ2-7; 8 bases line up with TRBD1. From germline, CDR1 is SGHVS and CDR2 FQNEAQ. V trimming: 3 bases; J trimming: 5 bases; junction bases outside the gene matches: 9. This CDR3 region has 15 residues. CDR3: CASSFSQGARHEQYF. In DNA form, the CDR3 reads TGTGCCAGCAGCTTCTCTCAGGGGGCTCGGCACGAGCAGTACTTC.